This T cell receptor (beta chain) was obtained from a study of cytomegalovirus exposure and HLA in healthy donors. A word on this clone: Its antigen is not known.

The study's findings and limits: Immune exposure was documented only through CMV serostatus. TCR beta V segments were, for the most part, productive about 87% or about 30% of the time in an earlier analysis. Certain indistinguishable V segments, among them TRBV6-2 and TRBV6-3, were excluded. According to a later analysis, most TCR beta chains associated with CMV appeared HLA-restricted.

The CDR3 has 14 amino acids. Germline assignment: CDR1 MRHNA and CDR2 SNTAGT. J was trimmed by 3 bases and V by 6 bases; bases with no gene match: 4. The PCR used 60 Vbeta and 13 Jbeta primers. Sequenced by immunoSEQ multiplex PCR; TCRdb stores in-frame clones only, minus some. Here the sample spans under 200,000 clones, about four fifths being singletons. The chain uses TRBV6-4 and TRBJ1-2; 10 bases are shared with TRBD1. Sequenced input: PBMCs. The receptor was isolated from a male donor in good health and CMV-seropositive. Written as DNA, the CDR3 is TGTGCCAGCAGGGAAGGGACAGGGGACTATGGCTACACCTTC. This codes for CASREGTGDYGYTF.